The 12 T cell receptor beta chains given below trace back to one sample, sequenced in a study of T cells in women clearing cervical HPV infection. Here immunoSEQ multiplex PCR was the method, and the copy in TCRdb shows in-frame clones only, minus some. The sample data list about 46,000 clones. Sequencing used blood buffy coat. The receptor set was obtained from a woman aged 18 to 69 with a cervical HPV16 infection that either progressed to CIN3+ or cleared (not recorded which).

Points on this clone: The read stops 3 residues short of the end of the CDR3; the missing end is completed from the germline J gene. The rearrangement uses TRBV18 and TRBJ1-4, with D possibly being TRBD1 (5 bases). This CDR3 comprises 16 residues. The germline gives CDR1 KGHSH, CDR2 LQKENI. The part of the CDR3 DNA that was read is TGTGCCAGCTCACCACTGACAAACTCTGGGGCCAACGTA. It translates to CASSPLTNSGANV. The full CDR3 sequence reads CASSPLTNSGANVLFF.

Remarks on this clone: The read ends 3 residues before the CDR3 terminus; that terminus is restored from the germline J gene. V usage is TRBV7-8 and J usage is TRBJ1-2, with D possibly TRBD1 on 5 matching bases. Trimming stripped 5 bases from V and 3 bases from J, with 19 bases between. This CDR3 contains 16 residues. The germline gives CDR1 SGHVS, CDR2 FQNEAQ. CDR3: CASSPHTIDSYYGYTF. The DNA read from the CDR3 is TGTGCCAGCAGCCCACACACGATAGACAGCTACTATGGC.

In the case of this clone: The read stops 3 residues short of the end of the CDR3; the missing end is completed from the germline J gene. V is TRBV7-9 and J is TRBJ2-3; TRBD1 aligns across 7 bases. This CDR3 has 15 residues. In germline, CDR1 is SEHNR, CDR2 FQNEAQ (reference sequence). This chain's CDR3 is CASSSTTGDNQPQYF. CDR3 bases read: TGTGCCAGCAGCTCAACTACAGGGGACAATCAGCCG. Based on the CDR3 plus reference TRBV7-9 and TRBJ2-3, the full variable domain is DTGVSQNPRHKITKRGQNVTFRCDPISEHNRLYWYRQTLGQGPEFLTYFQNEAQLEKSRLLSDRFSAERPKGSFSTLEIQRTEQGDSAMYLCASSSTTGDNQPQYFGPGTRLTVL.

As for this clone: The observed sequence ends 3 residues before the CDR3 terminus, with the missing tail filled in from the germline J gene. The chain links TRBV19 to TRBJ1-4; 10 nucleotides align to TRBD1. CDR1 and CDR2 from the germline V gene are LNHDA and SQIVND (reference sequence). The CDR3 runs to 15 residues. CDR3 residues: CASSARDRGGSPLFF. The covered CDR3 bases are TGTGCCAGTAGTGCGCGGGACAGGGGTGGTTCACCA.

A note on this clone: Read sequence stops 3 residues before the CDR3 end, and the germline J gene provides the missing end. The chain uses TRBV11-2 and TRBJ1-2, with D possibly being TRBD1 (6 bases). In germline, CDR1 is SGHAT, CDR2 FQNNGV. The CDR3 has 13 amino acids. CDR3 amino acids: CASSLEQQGGYTF. The CDR3 bases that were read are TGTGCCAGCAGCTTAGAGCAGCAGGGGGGC.

CDR3 sequence reads: CASSEAWTGDQPQYF. The sequenced CDR3 bases are TGTGCCAGCAGTGAAGCGTGGACAGGGGATCAGCCG. The chain uses TRBV6-1 and TRBJ2-3, with 9 bases aligning to TRBD1. The sequenced fragment ends 3 residues before the CDR3 boundary, so the rest is inferred from the germline J gene. Germline V CDR1 and CDR2: MNHNS, SASEGT. The CDR3 runs to 15 residues.

Turning to this clone: The CDR3 goes on 3 residues after the read ends, and that part is filled in from the germline J gene. The rearrangement links TRBV7-3 to TRBJ2-5, with D perhaps matching TRBD2 (5 bases). V was clipped by 2 bases and J by 5 bases, with 9 bases between them. The CDR3 is 13 amino acids. CDR1 is SGHTA and CDR2 is FQGTGA in the germline V gene. The part of the CDR3 DNA that was read is TGTGCCAGCAGCTTAGTCCGGGGTGAGACC. Its protein product is CASSLVRGET. The CDR3 reads in full as CASSLVRGETQYF.

The chain's CDR3 is CSALGGEGEKLFF. CDR3 DNA, as far as it was read: TGCAGTGCCCTCGGGGGGGAGGGGGAAAAA. The chain carries TRBV20-1 and TRBJ1-4; D perhaps matches TRBD1 (5 bases). Read coverage stops 3 residues before the CDR3 terminus; the germline J gene supplies the remainder. This CDR3 has 13 residues. The ends were cut back, 6 bases at V and 8 bases at J, with 16 bases in the middle. Germline CDR1 DFQATT, CDR2 SNEGSKA (reference sequence).

About this clone: The CDR3 goes on 3 residues after the read ends, and that part is filled in from the germline J gene. This chain uses TRBV7-2 with TRBJ1-5; no clear D. There are 14 residues in the CDR3. V lost 1 base and J lost 4, with 8 bases in between. Germline assignment: CDR1 SGHTA and CDR2 FQGNSA. The DNA read from the CDR3 is TGTGCCAGCAGCTTAGGGCACCCAAATCAGCCC. It is translated as CASSLGHPNQP. From start to end, the CDR3 is CASSLGHPNQPQHF.

Regarding this clone: With the read ending 3 residues before the CDR3 end, the germline J gene is used to fill in that end. The chain is built from TRBV19 and TRBJ2-3, with 8 bases identical to TRBD1. Germline V gene data show CDR1 as LNHDA and CDR2 as SQIVND (reference sequence). The CDR3 is 16 residues long. The sequenced part of the CDR3 DNA is TGTGCCAGTAGCGCACAGGGGGTTAGGGAGAAGCAGCCG. Encoded protein: CASSAQGVREKQP. The whole CDR3 reads CASSAQGVREKQPQYF.

Concerning this clone: The read is 3 residues too short to cover the CDR3 end, so that end is filled in from the germline J gene. The chain recombines TRBV30 with TRBJ2-4, with 7 nucleotides matching TRBD1. CDR3 size: 12 residues. Germline CDR1 and CDR2: GTSNPN and SVGIG (reference sequence). This CDR3 is CAETGAGYGQYF. CDR3 bases read: TGTGCCGAAACAGGGGCTGGCTATGGT. Full variable domain (outside the CDR3, taken from reference TRBV30 and TRBJ2-4): SQTIHQWPATLVQPVGSPLSLECTVEGTSNPNLYWYRQAAGRGLQLLFYSVGIGQISSEVPQNLSASRPQDRQFILSSKKLLLSDSGFYLCAETGAGYGQYFGAGTRLSVL.

Turning to this clone: Read coverage stops 3 residues before the CDR3 terminus; the germline J gene supplies the remainder. The chain couples TRBV5-1 to TRBJ1-2, with 8 bases fitting TRBD1. The J segment lost 1 base and the V segment lost 4 bases, leaving 9 bases of the junction unmatched. Germline CDR1 SGHRS, CDR2 YFSETQ. The CDR3 sequence is 16 residues long. CDR3 sequence reads: CASSRKTTGDNYGYTF. The CDR3 DNA, read in part, is TGCGCCAGCAGCCGGAAGACGACAGGGGATAACTATGGC. The full variable domain, rest sourced from reference TRBV5-1 and TRBJ1-2, is KAGVTQTPRYLIKTRGQQVTLSCSPISGHRSVSWYQQTPGQGLQFLFEYFSETQRNKGNFPGRFSGRQFSNSRSEMNVSTLELGDSALYLCASSRKTTGDNYGYTFGSGTRLTVV.